These 29 T cell receptor beta chains share one sample of origin, sequenced in a study of T cell repertoires in cytomegalovirus infection. Via MiXCR, TCRdb re-called the reads, giving one row per CDR3 protein. Of 200,000 to 300,000 distinct CDR3 sequences listed, roughly 15% are singletons. The sequenced sample was PBMCs. Receptor source: a human donor in good health (CMV status not recorded). Some clones in this sample may be carry-over from other donors' samples.

This clonotype has a count of ten or more. The rearrangement uses TRBV12-3 or TRBV12-4 and TRBJ1-3; the D is unclear. The V and J ends lost 6 bases and 0 bases respectively, with 12 bases between them. CDR3 length: 15 residues. CDR3 in DNA: TGTGCCAGCAGGCCCGGGCAGCTCTCTGGAAACACCATATATTTT. Translating it yields CASRPGQLSGNTIYF.

This clonotype was observed at least ten times. The chain uses TRBV12-3 or TRBV12-4 and TRBJ1-2, with D possibly TRBD1 on 6 matching bases. This CDR3 has 14 residues. Trimming stripped 5 bases from V and 3 bases from J, with 13 bases between. The CDR3 coding sequence is TGTGCCAGCAGTAACAGGGCCCAATACTATGGCTACACCTTC. This gives the protein CASSNRAQYYGYTF.

This clonotype was detected ten times or more. This chain joins TRBV28 and TRBJ2-7, with D hard to call. This CDR3 comprises 12 residues. The germline gives CDR1 MDHEN, CDR2 SYDVKM. V dropped 6 bases and J dropped 3 bases, with 9 bases sitting between them. The CDR3 reads CASRAGFYEQYF. CDR3 DNA: TGTGCCAGCAGGGCAGGTTTCTACGAGCAGTACTTC.

The rearrangement links TRBV11-2 to TRBJ2-2; 11 bases fit TRBD2. The germline CDR1 and CDR2 sequences are SGHAT and FQNNGV. J was trimmed by 1 base and V by 2 bases; bases with no gene match: 3. CDR3 length equals 17 residues. CDR3 region: CASSLTGLAVNTGELFF. The DNA for the CDR3 is TGTGCCAGCAGCTTAACGGGACTAGCGGTGAACACCGGGGAGCTGTTTTTT.

The chain is built from TRBV19 and TRBJ1-1, with TRBD1 matching over 7 bases. V lost 5 bases to trimming and J lost 7 bases; unmatched junction nucleotides: 7. There are 13 residues in the CDR3. CDR1 is LNHDA and CDR2 is SQIVND in the germline V gene (reference sequence). As DNA, the CDR3 is TGTGCCAGTAGTTTCCGGACAGGCCTTGAAGCTTTCTTT. Translated, it gives CASSFRTGLEAFF.

The rearrangement uses TRBV9 and TRBJ2-1; D is possibly TRBD1 or TRBD2 (6 bases each). In germline, CDR1 is SGDLS, CDR2 YYNGEE. There are 14 residues in the CDR3. Trimming shortened V by 3 bases and J by 2 bases, and 9 bases separated the two germline ends. As DNA, the CDR3 is TGTGCCAGCAGCGGGGGGGCCCCCTACAATGAGCAGTTCTTC. The encoded protein is CASSGGAPYNEQFF.

This clonotype was seen many times. The chain couples TRBV19 to TRBJ1-5, with 8 nucleotides matching TRBD1. Germline V CDR1 and CDR2: LNHDA, SQIVND (reference sequence). The trim removed 6 bases at V and 1 base at J, leaving 5 bases unmatched. The CDR3 has 15 residues. The CDR3 bases are TGTGCCAGTAGCAGTGGACAGGGAAGCAATCAGCCCCAGCATTTT. The encoded protein is CASSSGQGSNQPQHF.

This clonotype turned up a few times. The J gene is TRBJ1-1, the V gene TRBV29-1; no reliable D call. The germline V gene has CDR1 SQVTM and CDR2 ANQGSEA. Trimming pared 4 bases from V and 5 bases from J, leaving 11 bases between. The CDR3 loop spans 12 amino acids. CDR3 region: CSVAGRGTEAFF. The DNA of the CDR3 is TGCAGCGTTGCGGGCAGAGGGACTGAAGCTTTCTTT.

The rearrangement joins TRBV6-5 to TRBJ2-7; 7 bases match TRBD2. J gave up 3 bases and V 5 bases, and 7 bases lay outside the gene matches. This CDR3 is built from 14 residues. Germline loops: CDR1 MNHEY, CDR2 SVGAGI. CDR3 in DNA: TGTGCCAGCAGTGGATCTAGCGGTAACTACGAGCAGTACTTC. This sequence encodes CASSGSSGNYEQYF.

The chain is built from TRBV18 and TRBJ2-7, with D possibly being TRBD2 (6 bases). V shed 2 bases and J shed 3 bases, with 14 bases lying between them. The V gene's germline CDR1 is KGHSH and CDR2 LQKENI. This CDR3 contains 15 residues. This CDR3 reads CASSPDTGTRYEQYF. In nucleotides, the CDR3 is TGTGCCAGCTCACCAGATACCGGGACTCGCTACGAGCAGTACTTC.

This rearrangement joins TRBV11-2 to TRBJ2-5; TRBD2 matches at 8 bases. Germline V gene sequence: CDR1 SGHAT, CDR2 FQNNGV. This CDR3 region has 14 residues. V trimming: 5 bases; J trimming: 5 bases; junction bases outside the gene matches: 7. Here the CDR3 DNA reads TGTGCCAGCAGCCCACGGGGGGGAACGGAGACCCAGTACTTC. It translates to CASSPRGGTETQYF.

There are a few counts of this clonotype. The CDR3 DNA follows: TGTGCCAGCACCATCGGACCTTCGAGGCAGTTCTTC. This codes for CASTIGPSRQFF. The chain uses TRBV11-2 and TRBJ2-1; D gene uncertain. From germline, CDR1 is SGHAT and CDR2 FQNNGV. The germline V and J ends were trimmed by 7 bases and 12 bases, with 16 bases remaining between them. The length of the CDR3 is 12 residues.

The genes are TRBV18 and TRBJ2-7; 7 positions agree with TRBD1. V lost 3 bases to trimming and J lost 5 bases; unmatched junction nucleotides: 13. The CDR3 is made up of 16 amino acids. Germline V gene sequence: CDR1 KGHSH, CDR2 LQKENI. For the CDR3, the DNA is TGTGCCAGCTCACCGTCCGGGACAGATCCGACGGACGAGCAGTACTTC. It specifies CASSPSGTDPTDEQYF. Together with reference TRBV18 and TRBJ2-7, the CDR3 gives the full variable domain: NAGVMQNPRHLVRRRGQEARLRCSPMKGHSHVYWYRQLPEEGLKFMVYLQKENIIDESGMPKERFSAEFPKEGPSILRIQQVVRGDSAAYFCASSPSGTDPTDEQYFGPGTRLTVT.

This clonotype is large (0.1 to 1%). The chain has TRBV6-1 and TRBJ1-5; 9 nucleotides line up with TRBD1. The V gene end was trimmed by 4 bases and the J gene end by 6 bases; junction bases not matched to a gene: 7. This CDR3 region has 15 residues. Germline V CDR1 and CDR2: MNHNS, SASEGT. The CDR3 bases are TGTGCCAGCAGTGCTATTACAGGGGGCGGTCAGCCCCAGCATTTT. This codes for CASSAITGGGQPQHF.

A few counts support this clonotype. The chain carries TRBV6-1 and TRBJ1-3, with a weak D call TRBD1 (5 bases). The V gene's germline CDR1 is MNHNS and CDR2 SASEGT. CDR3 length: 14 residues. V was clipped by 10 bases and J by 2 bases, with 15 bases between them. The CDR3 DNA reads as TGTGCCACCGCCCCCCGAGGGGCTGGAAACACCATATATTTT. It codes for CATAPRGAGNTIYF.

This clonotype showed up many times. V gene TRBV7-2 combines with J gene TRBJ1-2; D not certain. Trimming left V 2 bases short and J 6 bases short, with 10 bases between. The CDR3 length is 13 residues. Germline CDR1 is SGHTA and CDR2 is FQGNSA. In DNA form, the CDR3 reads TGTGCCAGCAGCTTAATCTTGGGCCATGGCTACACCTTC. Translation: CASSLILGHGYTF.

V and J are TRBV6-2 or TRBV6-3 and TRBJ1-4, with D perhaps TRBD1 (6 bases). Germline CDR1 reads MNHEY; CDR2 reads SVGEGT. V gave up 5 bases and J gave up 3 bases, with 13 bases separating them. The CDR3 has 15 residues. DNA for the CDR3: TGTGCCAGCAGTAGACGACAGGCTGCTAATGAAAAACTGTTTTTT. It is translated as CASSRRQAANEKLFF.

This clonotype has a count of ten or more. The V gene is TRBV7-2, the J gene TRBJ2-4; D may correspond to TRBD1 or TRBD2 (6 bases each). This CDR3 has 16 residues. Germline CDR1 and CDR2: SGHTA and FQGNSA. The ends were cut back, 5 bases at V and 9 bases at J, with 23 bases in the middle. As DNA, the CDR3 is TGTGCCAGCAGCCTAACAAGGACAGCCCTGGGGGGCATTCAGTACTTC. This encodes CASSLTRTALGGIQYF. Full variable domain (missing parts from reference TRBV7-2 and TRBJ2-4): GAGVSQSPSNKVTEKGKDVELRCDPISGHTALYWYRQSLGQGLEFLIYFQGNSAPDKSGLPSDRFSAERTGGSVSTLTIQRTQQEDSAVYLCASSLTRTALGGIQYFGAGTRLSVL.

This clonotype was counted many times. The rearrangement joins TRBV12-3 or TRBV12-4 to TRBJ2-1; 7 bases agree with TRBD1. This CDR3 contains 15 residues. The J segment lost 6 bases and the V segment lost 11 bases, leaving 16 bases of the junction unmatched. CDR3 nucleotides: TGTGCCTCAAAGTCCCCGGGACAGAGGGTCAATGAGCAGTTCTTC. Amino acid sequence: CASKSPGQRVNEQFF.

There are many counts of this clonotype. The rearrangement links TRBV12-3 or TRBV12-4 to TRBJ1-3, with no clear D. Trimming removed 7 bases at V and 2 bases at J, with 18 bases between. The CDR3 length is 16 residues. The CDR3 DNA is TGTGCCAGCACCCCCGATCCGACCGGGGCTGGAAACACCATATATTTT. Encoded protein: CASTPDPTGAGNTIYF.

This clonotype was seen at least ten times. J is TRBJ2-1 and V is TRBV6-2 or TRBV6-3, with 10 nucleotides matching TRBD2. V lost 5 bases, J lost 0 bases, and 13 bases stayed unmatched. Germline-derived CDR1 and CDR2 are MNHEY and SVGEGT. The CDR3 has 19 amino acids. In nucleotides, the CDR3 is TGTGCCAGCAGTACTCCAGCGGGAGGGCTGCAAAGCTCCTACAATGAGCAGTTCTTC. Its protein product is CASSTPAGGLQSSYNEQFF.

This clonotype was seen only once. The chain combines TRBV5-1 with TRBJ2-3, with no clear D. This CDR3 is 17 amino acids long. Germline V CDR1 and CDR2: SGHRS, YFSETQ. Trimming stripped 2 bases from V and 2 bases from J, with 18 bases between. The chain's CDR3 is CASSLLPNTVPTDTQYF. DNA for the CDR3: TGCGCCAGCAGCTTACTCCCGAACACCGTTCCCACAGATACGCAGTATTTT.

This clonotype was counted at least ten times. The J gene is TRBJ2-3, the V gene TRBV7-9, with D unclear. The CDR3 covers 12 residues. Germline V gene sequence: CDR1 SEHNR, CDR2 FQNEAQ (reference sequence). V was pared by 2 bases and J by 3 bases, with 3 bases between. The CDR3 loop reads CASSLYTDTQYF. The CDR3 DNA follows: TGTGCCAGCAGCTTATATACAGATACGCAGTATTTT.

The chain has TRBV4-3 and TRBJ2-2; D might be TRBD2 (7 bases). CDR1 and CDR2 from the germline V gene are LGHNA and YSLEER. The CDR3 has 18 amino acids. V gave up 4 bases and J gave up 0 bases, with 18 bases separating them. CDR3 DNA: TGCGCCAGCAGCCGCCAGCGGGACACGTTCGCGAACACCGGGGAGCTGTTTTTT. Translating it yields CASSRQRDTFANTGELFF.

This clonotype was seen repeatedly, ten times or more. The rearrangement joins TRBV7-2 to TRBJ1-5; 10 nucleotides agree with TRBD1. The germline CDR1 and CDR2 sequences are SGHTA and FQGNSA. CDR3 length: 18 residues. Trimming took 5 bases from V and 2 from J; bases not matched to a gene: 12. The CDR3 is CASSPPRGGTGGNQPQHF. The DNA for the CDR3 is TGTGCCAGCAGCCCCCCCCGGGGGGGGACAGGGGGCAATCAGCCCCAGCATTTT.

The J gene is TRBJ2-1, the V gene TRBV19; 8 bases are shared with TRBD1. Trimming cost V 7 bases and J 9 bases; bases outside gene matches: 8. The CDR3 is made up of 13 amino acids. CDR1 is LNHDA and CDR2 is SQIVND in the germline V gene (reference sequence). The CDR3 bases are TGTGCCAGTATTTCGAGGACAGGGAGTGAGCAGTTCTTC. Translated, it gives CASISRTGSEQFF.

In this sample, this clonotype turned up many times. The chain is built from TRBV12-3 or TRBV12-4 and TRBJ2-1, with 14 bases matching TRBD2. V shed 6 bases, J shed 4 bases, and the junction held 20 bases outside the gene matches. The CDR3 extends over 21 amino acids. The CDR3 reads CASSSLVGLAGAGGLYNEQFF. The CDR3 bases are TGTGCCAGCAGCTCGCTGGTGGGACTAGCGGGAGCTGGGGGCCTTTACAATGAGCAGTTCTTC.

The V and J genes are TRBV28 and TRBJ2-7; 8 bases map to TRBD1. Germline V gene lookup returns CDR1 MDHEN and CDR2 SYDVKM. The CDR3 extends over 16 amino acids. V gave up 0 bases and J gave up 7 bases; unmatched junction bases: 11. The CDR3 spells CASSLWAGQGAREQYF. The CDR3 DNA follows: TGTGCCAGCAGTTTATGGGCAGGGCAGGGGGCGCGTGAGCAGTACTTC.

This clonotype was seen a few times. The J gene is TRBJ2-5, the V gene TRBV20-1; D might be TRBD1 (6 bases). The V and J ends lost 3 bases and 0 bases respectively, with 11 bases between them. This CDR3 is built from 14 residues. Germline CDR1 reads DFQATT; CDR2 reads SNEGSKA (reference sequence). CDR3 protein: CSASLDRYQETQYF. As DNA, the CDR3 is TGCAGTGCTAGCCTGGACAGATACCAAGAGACCCAGTACTTC.